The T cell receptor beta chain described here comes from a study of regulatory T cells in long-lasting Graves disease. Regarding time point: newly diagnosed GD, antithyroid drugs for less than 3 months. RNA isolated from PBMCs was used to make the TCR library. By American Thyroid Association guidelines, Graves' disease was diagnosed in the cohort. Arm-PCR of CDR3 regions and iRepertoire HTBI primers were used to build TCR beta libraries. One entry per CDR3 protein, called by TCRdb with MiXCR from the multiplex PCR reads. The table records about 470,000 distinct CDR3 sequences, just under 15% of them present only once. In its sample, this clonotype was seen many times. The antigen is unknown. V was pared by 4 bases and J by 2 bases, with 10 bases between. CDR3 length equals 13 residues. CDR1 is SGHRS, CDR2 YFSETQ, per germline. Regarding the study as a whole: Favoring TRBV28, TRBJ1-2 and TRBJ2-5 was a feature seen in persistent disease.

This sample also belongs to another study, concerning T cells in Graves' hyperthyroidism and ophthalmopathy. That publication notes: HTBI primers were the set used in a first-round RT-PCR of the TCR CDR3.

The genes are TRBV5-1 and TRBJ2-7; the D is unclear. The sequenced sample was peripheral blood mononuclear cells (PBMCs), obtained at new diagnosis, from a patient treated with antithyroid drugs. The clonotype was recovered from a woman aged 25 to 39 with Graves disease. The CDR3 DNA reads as TGCGCCAGCAGCGGCGCTGGGACCTACGAGCAGTACTTC. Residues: CASSGAGTYEQYF.